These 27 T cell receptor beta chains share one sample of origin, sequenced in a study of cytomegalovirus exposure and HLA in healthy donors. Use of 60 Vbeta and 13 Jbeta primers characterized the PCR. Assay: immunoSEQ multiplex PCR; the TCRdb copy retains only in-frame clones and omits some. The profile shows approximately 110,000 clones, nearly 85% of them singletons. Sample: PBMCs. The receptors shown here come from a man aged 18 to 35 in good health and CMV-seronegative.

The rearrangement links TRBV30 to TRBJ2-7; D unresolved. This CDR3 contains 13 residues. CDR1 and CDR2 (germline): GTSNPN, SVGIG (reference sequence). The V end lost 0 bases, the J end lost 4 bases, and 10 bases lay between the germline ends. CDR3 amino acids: CAWSVVWAYEQYF. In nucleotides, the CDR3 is TGTGCCTGGAGTGTAGTGTGGGCTTACGAGCAGTACTTC. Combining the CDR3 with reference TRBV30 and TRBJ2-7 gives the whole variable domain SQTIHQWPATLVQPVGSPLSLECTVEGTSNPNLYWYRQAAGRGLQLLFYSVGIGQISSEVPQNLSASRPQDRQFILSSKKLLLSDSGFYLCAWSVVWAYEQYFGPGTRLTVT.

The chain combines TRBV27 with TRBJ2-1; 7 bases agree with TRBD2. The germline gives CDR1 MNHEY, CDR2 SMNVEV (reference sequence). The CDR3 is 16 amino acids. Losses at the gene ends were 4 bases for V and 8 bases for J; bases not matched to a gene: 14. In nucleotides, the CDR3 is TGTGCCAGCAGTTCCCTCGGCGGGGGAGAGGCGGATGAGCAGTTCTTC. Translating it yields CASSSLGGGEADEQFF.

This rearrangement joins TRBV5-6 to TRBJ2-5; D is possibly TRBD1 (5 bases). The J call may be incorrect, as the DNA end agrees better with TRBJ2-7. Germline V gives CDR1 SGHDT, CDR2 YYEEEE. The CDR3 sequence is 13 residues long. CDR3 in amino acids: CASSLETAYEQYF. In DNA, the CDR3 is TGTGCCAGCAGCTTGGAGACAGCCTACGAGCAGTACTTC.

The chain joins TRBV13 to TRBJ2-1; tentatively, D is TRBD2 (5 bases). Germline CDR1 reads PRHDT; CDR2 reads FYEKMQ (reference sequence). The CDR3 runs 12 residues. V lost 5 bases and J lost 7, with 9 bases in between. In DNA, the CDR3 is TGTGCCAGCAGCCGGACTCATAATGAGCAGTTCTTC. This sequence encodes CASSRTHNEQFF.

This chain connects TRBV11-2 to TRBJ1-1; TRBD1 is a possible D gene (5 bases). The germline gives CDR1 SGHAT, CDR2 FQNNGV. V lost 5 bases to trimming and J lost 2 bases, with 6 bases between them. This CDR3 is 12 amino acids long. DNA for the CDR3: TGTGCCAGCAGCCAGGGAAACACTGAAGCTTTCTTT. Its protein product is CASSQGNTEAFF.

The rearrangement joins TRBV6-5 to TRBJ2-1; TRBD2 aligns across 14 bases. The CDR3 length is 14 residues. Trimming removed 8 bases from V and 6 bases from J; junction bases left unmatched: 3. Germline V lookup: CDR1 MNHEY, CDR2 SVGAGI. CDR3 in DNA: TGTGCCAGCGGTGGGACTAGCGGGAGCAATGAGCAGTTCTTC. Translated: CASGGTSGSNEQFF.

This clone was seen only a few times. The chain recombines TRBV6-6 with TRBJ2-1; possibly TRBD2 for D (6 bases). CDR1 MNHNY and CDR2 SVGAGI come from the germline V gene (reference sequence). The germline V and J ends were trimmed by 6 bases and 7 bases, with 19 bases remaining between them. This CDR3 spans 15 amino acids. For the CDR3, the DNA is TGTGCCAGCAGACTCGCGGGGCATGAAAGAAATGAGCAGTTCTTC. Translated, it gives CASRLAGHERNEQFF.

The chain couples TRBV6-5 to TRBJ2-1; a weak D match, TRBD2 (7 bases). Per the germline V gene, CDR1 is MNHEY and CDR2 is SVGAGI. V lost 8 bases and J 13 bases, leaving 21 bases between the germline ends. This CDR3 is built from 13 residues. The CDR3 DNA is TGTGCCAGCGGACTAAGGGGGGGAGGGTCTCAGTTCTTC. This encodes CASGLRGGGSQFF.

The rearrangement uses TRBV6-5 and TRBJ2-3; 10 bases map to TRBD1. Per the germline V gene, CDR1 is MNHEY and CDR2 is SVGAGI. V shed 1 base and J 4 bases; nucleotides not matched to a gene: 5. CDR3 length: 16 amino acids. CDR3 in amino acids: CASSYWGTGVADTQYF. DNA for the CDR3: TGTGCCAGCAGTTACTGGGGGACAGGGGTGGCAGATACGCAGTATTTT.

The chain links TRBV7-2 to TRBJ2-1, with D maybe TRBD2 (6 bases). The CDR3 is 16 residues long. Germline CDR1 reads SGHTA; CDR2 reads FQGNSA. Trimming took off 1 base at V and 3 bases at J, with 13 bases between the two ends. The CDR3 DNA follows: TGTGCCAGCAGCTTAGAGGTGGCGGGACGCTACAATGAGCAGTTCTTC. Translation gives CASSLEVAGRYNEQFF.

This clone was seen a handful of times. The CDR3 loop is CASSPLAGDSYEQYF. CDR3 sequence (DNA): TGTGCCAGCAGCCCGTTAGCGGGAGACTCATACGAGCAGTACTTC. The rearrangement uses TRBV5-4 and TRBJ2-7; TRBD2 agrees at 9 bases. J was trimmed by 4 bases and V by 4 bases; bases with no gene match: 9. CDR3 size: 15 residues. CDR1 is SGHNT, CDR2 YYREEE, per germline (reference sequence). Full variable domain (missing parts from reference TRBV5-4 and TRBJ2-7): ETGVTQSPTHLIKTRGQQVTLRCSSQSGHNTVSWYQQALGQGPQFIFQYYREEENGRGNFPPRFSGLQFPNYSSELNVNALELDDSALYLCASSPLAGDSYEQYFGPGTRLTVT.

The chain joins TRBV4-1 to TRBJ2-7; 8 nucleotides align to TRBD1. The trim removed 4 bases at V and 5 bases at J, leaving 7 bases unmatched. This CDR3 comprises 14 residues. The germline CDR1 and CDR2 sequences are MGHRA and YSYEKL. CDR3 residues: CASSPVGQGHEQYF. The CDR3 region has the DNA TGCGCCAGCAGCCCAGTTGGACAGGGCCACGAGCAGTACTTC.

The CDR3 loop reads CASHPGREDQPQHF. In nucleotides, the CDR3 is TGTGCCAGCCATCCCGGAAGGGAGGATCAGCCCCAGCATTTT. The V call is TRBV28, the J call TRBJ1-5; no firm D call. CDR3 length: 14 residues. The germline V gene encodes CDR1 MDHEN and CDR2 SYDVKM. V lost 8 bases to trimming and J lost 5 bases, with 16 bases between them.

Written as DNA, the CDR3 is TGTGCCAGCAGTCAACCATGGGGACAGGGGTCCTCCTACGAGCAGTACTTC. Encoded protein: CASSQPWGQGSSYEQYF. The V gene is TRBV28, the J gene TRBJ2-7; 10 nucleotides line up with TRBD1. Per the germline V gene, CDR1 is MDHEN and CDR2 is SYDVKM. V lost 5 bases and J lost 0; bases outside the gene matches: 10. There are 17 residues in the CDR3.

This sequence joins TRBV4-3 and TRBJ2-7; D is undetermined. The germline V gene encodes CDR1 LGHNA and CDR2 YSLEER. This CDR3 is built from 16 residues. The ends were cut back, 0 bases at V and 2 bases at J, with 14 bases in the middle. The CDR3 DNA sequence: TGCGCCAGCAGCCAAGATCAGGCTGGGCCCGCCTACGAGCAGTACTTC. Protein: CASSQDQAGPAYEQYF.

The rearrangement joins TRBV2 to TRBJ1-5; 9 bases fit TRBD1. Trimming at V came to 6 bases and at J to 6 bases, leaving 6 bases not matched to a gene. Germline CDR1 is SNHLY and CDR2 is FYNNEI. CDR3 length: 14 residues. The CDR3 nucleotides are TGTGCCAGCAGCTCCGGGACAGGGCGTCAGCCCCAGCATTTT. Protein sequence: CASSSGTGRQPQHF.

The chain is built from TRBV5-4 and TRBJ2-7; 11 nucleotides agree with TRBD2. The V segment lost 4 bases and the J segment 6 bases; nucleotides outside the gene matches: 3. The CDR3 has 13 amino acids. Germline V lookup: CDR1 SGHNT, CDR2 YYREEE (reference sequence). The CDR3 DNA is TGTGCCAGCAGCATCCTAGCGGGAGGCGAGCAGTACTTC. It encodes CASSILAGGEQYF.

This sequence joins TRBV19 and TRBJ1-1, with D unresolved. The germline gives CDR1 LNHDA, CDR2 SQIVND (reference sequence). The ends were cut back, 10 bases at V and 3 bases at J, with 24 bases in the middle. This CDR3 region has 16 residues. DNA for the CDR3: TGTGCCACCTCGGTAGGTAGGATCCCGAGGGACACTGAAGCTTTCTTT. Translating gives CATSVGRIPRDTEAFF.

CDR3 sequence reads: CASGFFSQIPNQPQHF. The CDR3 DNA follows: TGTGCTAGTGGTTTTTTTTCGCAGATCCCCAATCAGCCCCAGCATTTT. The chain employs TRBV12-5 and TRBJ1-5; D ambiguous. The CDR3 spans 16 residues. CDR1 and CDR2 from the germline V gene are LGHNT and FRNRAP. V lost 3 bases, J lost 3 bases, and 15 bases lay in between.

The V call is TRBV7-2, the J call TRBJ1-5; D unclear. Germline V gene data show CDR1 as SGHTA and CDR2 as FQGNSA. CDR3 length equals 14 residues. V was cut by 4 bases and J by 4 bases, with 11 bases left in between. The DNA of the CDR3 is TGTGCCAGCAGCTCAGTCAAAGAAAATCAGCCCCAGCATTTT. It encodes CASSSVKENQPQHF.

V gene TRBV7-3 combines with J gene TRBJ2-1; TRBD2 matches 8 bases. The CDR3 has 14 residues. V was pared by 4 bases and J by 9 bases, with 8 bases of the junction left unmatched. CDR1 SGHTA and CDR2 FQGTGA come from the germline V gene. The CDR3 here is CASSSSGSSSEQFF. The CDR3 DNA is TGTGCCAGCAGCTCCAGCGGGAGTAGCAGTGAGCAGTTCTTC. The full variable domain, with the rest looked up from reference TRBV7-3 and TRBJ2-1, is GAGVSQTPSNKVTEKGKYVELRCDPISGHTALYWYRQSLGQGPEFLIYFQGTGAADDSGLPNDRFFAVRPEGSVSTLKIQRTERGDSAVYLCASSSSGSSSEQFFGPGTRLTVL.

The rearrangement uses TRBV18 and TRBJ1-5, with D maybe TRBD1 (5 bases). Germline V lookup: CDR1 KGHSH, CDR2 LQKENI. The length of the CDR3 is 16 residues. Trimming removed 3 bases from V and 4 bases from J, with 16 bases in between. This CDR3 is CASSPLQIDRNQPQHF. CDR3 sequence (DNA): TGTGCCAGCTCACCCCTACAAATTGACAGAAATCAGCCCCAGCATTTT.

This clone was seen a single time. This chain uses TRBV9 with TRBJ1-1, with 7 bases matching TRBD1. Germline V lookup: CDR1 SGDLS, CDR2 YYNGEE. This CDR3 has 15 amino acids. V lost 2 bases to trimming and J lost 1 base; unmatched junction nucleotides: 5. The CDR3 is CASSVIQGSNTEAFF. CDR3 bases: TGTGCCAGCAGCGTGATACAGGGGTCGAACACTGAAGCTTTCTTT.

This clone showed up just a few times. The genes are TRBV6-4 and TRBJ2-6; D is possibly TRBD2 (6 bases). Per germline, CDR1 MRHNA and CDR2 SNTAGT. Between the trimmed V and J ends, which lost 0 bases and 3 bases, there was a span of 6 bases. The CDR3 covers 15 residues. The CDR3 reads CASSDSTSGANVLTF. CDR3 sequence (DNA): TGTGCCAGCAGTGACTCGACTAGTGGGGCCAACGTCCTGACTTTC.

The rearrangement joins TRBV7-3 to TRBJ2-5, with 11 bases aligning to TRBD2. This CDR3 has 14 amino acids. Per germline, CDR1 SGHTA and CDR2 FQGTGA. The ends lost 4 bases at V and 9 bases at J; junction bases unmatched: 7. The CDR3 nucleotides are TGTGCCAGCAGCTCCGGGACTAGCGGCCGGCCCCAGTACTTC. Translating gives CASSSGTSGRPQYF.

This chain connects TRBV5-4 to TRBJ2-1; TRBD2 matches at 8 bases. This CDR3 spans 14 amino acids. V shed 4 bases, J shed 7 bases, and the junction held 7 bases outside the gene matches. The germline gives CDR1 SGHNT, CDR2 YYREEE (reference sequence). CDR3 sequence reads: CASSRGGGKNEQFF. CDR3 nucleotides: TGTGCCAGCAGCCGGGGGGGCGGGAAAAATGAGCAGTTCTTC.

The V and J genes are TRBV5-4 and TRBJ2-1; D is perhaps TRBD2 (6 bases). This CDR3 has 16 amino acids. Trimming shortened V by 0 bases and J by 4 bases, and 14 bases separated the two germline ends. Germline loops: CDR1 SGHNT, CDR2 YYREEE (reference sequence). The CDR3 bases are TGTGCCAGCAGCTTGGGCGGTGGTCGGGGGTACAATGAGCAGTTCTTC. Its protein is CASSLGGGRGYNEQFF.